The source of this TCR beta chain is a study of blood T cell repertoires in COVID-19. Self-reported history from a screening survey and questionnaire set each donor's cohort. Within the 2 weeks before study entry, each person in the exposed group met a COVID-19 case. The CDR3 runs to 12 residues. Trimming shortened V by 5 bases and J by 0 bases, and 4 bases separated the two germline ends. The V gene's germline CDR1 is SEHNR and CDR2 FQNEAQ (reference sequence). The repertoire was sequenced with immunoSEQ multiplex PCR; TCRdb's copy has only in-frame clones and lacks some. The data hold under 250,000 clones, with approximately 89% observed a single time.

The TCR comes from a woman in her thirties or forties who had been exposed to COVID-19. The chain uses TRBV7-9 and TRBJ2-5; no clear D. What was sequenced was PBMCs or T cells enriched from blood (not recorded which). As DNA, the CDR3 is TGTGCCAGCAGCCGTAACCAAGAGACCCAGTACTTC. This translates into CASSRNQETQYF.